The 19 T cell receptor beta chains below were found in one sample sequenced in a study of cytomegalovirus exposure and HLA in healthy donors. Researchers ran the PCR with 60 Vbeta and 13 Jbeta primers. The protocol was immunoSEQ multiplex PCR, while the TCRdb copy is restricted to in-frame clones and leaves out a portion. The data show 170,000 or so clones, around 81% seen once. Sequences were obtained from PBMCs. Source of these receptors: a man aged 35 to 55 in good health and CMV-seronegative.

The gene calls are TRBV19 and TRBJ2-7, with 7 bases matching TRBD1. This CDR3 is 16 amino acids long. The V gene's germline CDR1 is LNHDA and CDR2 SQIVND (reference sequence). The trim removed 2 bases at V and 0 bases at J, leaving 7 bases unmatched. The CDR3 nucleotides are TGTGCCAGTAGTATATACGGGACAGAGAGCTCCTACGAGCAGTACTTC. It is translated as CASSIYGTESSYEQYF.

The V gene is TRBV5-4, the J gene TRBJ2-5, with D possibly being TRBD1 (5 bases). Germline assignment: CDR1 SGHNT and CDR2 YYREEE (reference sequence). Deletions cut 0 bases from V and 2 bases from J, with 8 bases between. The CDR3 contains 14 residues. Here the CDR3 reads CASSLGQGQETQYF. In nucleotides, the CDR3 is TGTGCCAGCAGCTTGGGGCAGGGACAAGAGACCCAGTACTTC.

This clone was recorded only once. The chain recombines TRBV27 with TRBJ1-5; the D gene is possibly TRBD1 (5 bases). The CDR3 contains 14 residues. Trimming took 0 bases from V and 2 from J, leaving 5 bases between them. Germline values: CDR1 MNHEY, CDR2 SMNVEV (reference sequence). The CDR3 DNA follows: TGTGCCAGCAGTTTATCAGGGGGCAATCAGCCCCAGCATTTT. Amino acids: CASSLSGGNQPQHF.

The chain combines TRBV7-2 with TRBJ2-5; D gene ambiguous. The CDR3 runs to 14 residues. V was trimmed by 1 base and J by 8 bases, leaving 14 bases between them. Germline values: CDR1 SGHTA, CDR2 FQGNSA. Here the CDR3 reads CASSLGPAFETQYF. The CDR3 bases are TGTGCCAGCAGCTTAGGGCCTGCTTTCGAAACCCAGTACTTC.

This chain joins TRBV2 and TRBJ1-6, with TRBD1 identical over 10 bases. After removal of 4 bases from V and 6 bases from J, the junction contained 6 bases not matched to a gene. This CDR3 has 16 amino acids. The germline gives CDR1 SNHLY, CDR2 FYNNEI. CDR3 region: CASSVPTGGLNSPLHF. As DNA, the CDR3 is TGTGCCAGCAGTGTACCGACAGGGGGCCTTAATTCACCCCTCCACTTT.

The CDR3 loop reads CASSLGGSGTGVNPYGYTF. The CDR3 DNA sequence: TGTGCCAGCAGTTTGGGGGGCTCCGGGACAGGGGTTAACCCCTATGGCTACACCTTC. V usage is TRBV28 and J usage is TRBJ1-2, with 10 bases lining up with TRBD1. The V segment lost 3 bases and the J segment 4 bases; nucleotides outside the gene matches: 17. The CDR3 runs 19 residues. The V gene's germline CDR1 is MDHEN and CDR2 SYDVKM.

The gene calls are TRBV6-5 and TRBJ1-3, with D perhaps matching TRBD1 (5 bases). Between the trimmed V and J ends, which lost 6 bases and 1 base, there was a span of 10 bases. Germline CDR1 MNHEY, CDR2 SVGAGI. This CDR3 comprises 14 residues. DNA of the CDR3: TGTGCCAGCAGGACGGGGGGATCTGGAAACACCATATATTTT. Translated, it gives CASRTGGSGNTIYF.

The chain couples TRBV29-1 to TRBJ2-7; TRBD1 agrees at 8 bases. CDR1 SQVTM and CDR2 ANQGSEA come from the germline V gene. The length of the CDR3 is 13 residues. With 5 bases clipped from V and 3 bases from J, the junction kept 6 bases outside the gene matches. The CDR3 DNA follows: TGCAGCGTTTTCGGGACAGGATTCTACGAGCAGTACTTC. Encoded protein: CSVFGTGFYEQYF.

The CDR3 bases are TGCGCCAGCAGCTACGGGGGGCGCGGAGAGACCCAGTACTTC. As protein: CASSYGGRGETQYF. This chain links TRBV5-1 with TRBJ2-5, with D maybe TRBD2 (7 bases). The germline V and J ends were trimmed by 3 bases and 4 bases, with 13 bases remaining between them. The length of the CDR3 is 14 residues. From germline, CDR1 is SGHRS and CDR2 YFSETQ.

The CDR3 sequence: CASSPPKDRGLQGTDTQYF. The CDR3 region has the DNA TGTGCCAGCTCACCACCGAAAGACAGGGGGCTACAGGGCACAGATACGCAGTATTTT. V is TRBV18 and J is TRBJ2-3; 10 bases are shared with TRBD1. The CDR3 length is 19 residues. With V trimmed by 0 bases and J by 1 base, 10 bases remained unmatched. Germline CDR1 and CDR2: KGHSH and LQKENI. Together with reference TRBV18 and TRBJ2-3, the CDR3 gives the full variable domain: NAGVMQNPRHLVRRRGQEARLRCSPMKGHSHVYWYRQLPEEGLKFMVYLQKENIIDESGMPKERFSAEFPKEGPSILRIQQVVRGDSAAYFCASSPPKDRGLQGTDTQYFGPGTRLTVL.

This clone was observed a handful of times. The genes are TRBV5-1 and TRBJ2-1; 9 nucleotides line up with TRBD1. This CDR3 region has 13 residues. Germline values: CDR1 SGHRS, CDR2 YFSETQ. The trim removed 4 bases at V and 6 bases at J, leaving 2 bases unmatched. CDR3: CASSPDRGNEQFF. CDR3 nucleotide sequence: TGCGCCAGCAGCCCGGACAGGGGCAATGAGCAGTTCTTC.

The chain has TRBV30 and TRBJ1-1; D possibly corresponds to TRBD1 (5 bases). CDR3 length: 12 amino acids. Per the germline V gene, CDR1 is GTSNPN and CDR2 is SVGIG (reference sequence). V lost 0 bases and J lost 8, with 10 bases in between. The DNA of the CDR3 is TGTGCCTGGAGTGTCGGGGGTTCCGAAGCTTTCTTT. This encodes CAWSVGGSEAFF.

The genes are TRBV7-3 and TRBJ1-1; perhaps TRBD1 as D (6 bases). Trimming took off 1 base at V and 1 base at J, with 10 bases between the two ends. Germline loops: CDR1 SGHTA, CDR2 FQGTGA. The CDR3 contains 15 residues. The CDR3 DNA reads as TGTGCCAGCAGCTTAAGGGGGGGCCCGAACACTGAAGCTTTCTTT. This gives the protein CASSLRGGPNTEAFF.

The chain has TRBV5-1 and TRBJ2-5; D ambiguous. V lost 1 base to trimming and J lost 5 bases, with 15 bases between them. The CDR3 has 15 residues. Germline V lookup: CDR1 SGHRS, CDR2 YFSETQ. The CDR3 loop reads CASSLLGGAGETQYF. The CDR3 DNA reads as TGCGCCAGCAGCTTGTTAGGCGGCGCCGGTGAGACCCAGTACTTC.

The V call is TRBV6-1, the J call TRBJ2-1, with 10 bases matching TRBD2. Trimming took 6 bases from V and 4 from J; bases not matched to a gene: 6. Germline CDR1 reads MNHNS; CDR2 reads SASEGT. The CDR3 extends over 15 amino acids. The CDR3 is CASRAAGGIYNEQFF. CDR3 DNA: TGTGCCAGCAGGGCAGCGGGAGGGATTTACAATGAGCAGTTCTTC.

V gene TRBV18 combines with J gene TRBJ1-2, with 7 bases that match TRBD1. This CDR3 region has 15 residues. Per germline, CDR1 KGHSH and CDR2 LQKENI. V gave up 6 bases and J gave up 3 bases; unmatched junction bases: 10. CDR3 sequence reads: CASSPDRDSHYGYTF. Written as DNA, the CDR3 is TGTGCCAGCTCCCCGGACCGGGACAGCCACTATGGCTACACCTTC.

This clone showed up just a few times. The V gene is TRBV7-9, the J gene TRBJ1-2, with TRBD1 matching over 7 bases. Germline assignment: CDR1 SEHNR and CDR2 FQNEAQ (reference sequence). This CDR3 has 14 residues. Trimming took 4 bases from V and 4 from J; bases not matched to a gene: 6. CDR3 residues: CASSSTGTGYGYTF. The DNA for the CDR3 is TGTGCCAGCAGCTCGACAGGGACGGGCTATGGCTACACCTTC.

The rearrangement links TRBV11-3 to TRBJ2-3, with 7 nucleotides matching TRBD1. There are 15 residues in the CDR3. Germline CDR1 and CDR2: SGHNT and YENEEA. V lost 3 bases to trimming and J lost 5 bases; unmatched junction nucleotides: 8. CDR3 loop: CASSFPGGPIDTQYF. In nucleotides, the CDR3 is TGTGCCAGCAGCTTCCCAGGGGGACCGATAGATACGCAGTATTTT.

The rearrangement joins TRBV6-5 to TRBJ1-4, with unresolved D. The V end lost 4 bases, the J end lost 5 bases, and 11 bases lay between the germline ends. This CDR3 region has 14 residues. Germline lookup yields CDR1 MNHEY and CDR2 SVGAGI. The CDR3 DNA is TGTGCCAGCAGTTCACAGACCCGGAATGAAAAACTGTTTTTT. It encodes CASSSQTRNEKLFF.